The 8 T cell receptor beta chains listed next were all sequenced from one sample in a study of PD-1 blockade in classical Hodgkin lymphoma. Relapses following autologous stem cell transplantation were seen in all patients, with brentuximab vedotin exposure varying. Generated by immunoSEQ multiplex PCR, the TCRdb table keeps only in-frame clones and is missing some. This repertoire shows over 10,000 clones, more than 75% found once; its top ten account for 30% to 45%. The source material was peripheral blood mononuclear cells (PBMCs), sampled at baseline. The receptors stem from a human donor with classical Hodgkin lymphoma.

This chain connects TRBV5-1 to TRBJ2-7; no reliable D call. The CDR3 length is 12 residues. Germline loops: CDR1 SGHRS, CDR2 YFSETQ. V lost 4 bases, J lost 3 bases, and 8 bases lay in between. CDR3 coding DNA: TGCGCCAGCAGCCACCAGAGCTACGAGCAGTACTTC. As protein: CASSHQSYEQYF. Full variable domain (missing parts from reference TRBV5-1 and TRBJ2-7): KAGVTQTPRYLIKTRGQQVTLSCSPISGHRSVSWYQQTPGQGLQFLFEYFSETQRNKGNFPGRFSGRQFSNSRSEMNVSTLELGDSALYLCASSHQSYEQYFGPGTRLTVT.

The chain links TRBV29-1 to TRBJ2-7; no reliable D call. V was clipped by 7 bases and J by 2 bases, with 3 bases between them. Per the germline V gene, CDR1 is SQVTM and CDR2 is ANQGSEA. The CDR3 is 9 amino acids. DNA of the CDR3: TGCAGCGCAGCCTACGAGCAGTACTTC. This gives the protein CSAAYEQYF.

V gene TRBV19 combines with J gene TRBJ1-1; 7 bases match TRBD1. Germline loops: CDR1 LNHDA, CDR2 SQIVND (reference sequence). V shed 6 bases, J shed 3 bases, and the junction held 4 bases outside the gene matches. This CDR3 has 13 amino acids. The CDR3 DNA reads as TGTGCCAGTAGGACAGGGTCGGACACTGAAGCTTTCTTT. This codes for CASRTGSDTEAFF.

V gene TRBV27 combines with J gene TRBJ2-5; 7 bases fit TRBD1. V was clipped by 2 bases and J by 3 bases; unmatched bases: 9. The CDR3 runs to 16 residues. CDR1 and CDR2 from the germline V gene are MNHEY and SMNVEV (reference sequence). CDR3 region: CASSLTPGTAKETQYF. As DNA, the CDR3 is TGTGCCAGCAGTTTAACCCCTGGGACAGCTAAAGAGACCCAGTACTTC.

The V call is TRBV7-3, the J call TRBJ1-2, with TRBD1 identical over 9 bases. Germline V gene data show CDR1 as SGHTA and CDR2 as FQGTGA. This CDR3 is 14 amino acids long. V trimming: 5 bases; J trimming: 4 bases; junction bases outside the gene matches: 5. CDR3 in DNA: TGTGCCAGCAGCACGGGACAGGGTAGCTATGGCTACACCTTC. It codes for CASSTGQGSYGYTF.

This clone was detected once. This rearrangement joins TRBV28 to TRBJ2-5; D is unclear. The V end lost 2 bases, the J end lost 4 bases, and 11 bases lay between the germline ends. The V gene's germline CDR1 is MDHEN and CDR2 SYDVKM. The CDR3 runs 14 residues. The CDR3 is CASSLIRVRETQYF. CDR3 DNA: TGTGCCAGCAGTTTAATTCGGGTACGAGAGACCCAGTACTTC.

V is TRBV7-9 and J is TRBJ1-5, with D perhaps matching TRBD1 (5 bases). Germline V gives CDR1 SEHNR, CDR2 FQNEAQ (reference sequence). Between the trimmed V and J ends, which lost 0 bases and 3 bases, there was a span of 9 bases. This CDR3 contains 15 residues. CDR3 in amino acids: CASSLALGDNQPQHF. The CDR3 nucleotides read TGTGCCAGCAGCTTAGCGTTAGGGGACAATCAGCCCCAGCATTTT. Full variable domain (missing parts from reference TRBV7-9 and TRBJ1-5): DTGVSQNPRHKITKRGQNVTFRCDPISEHNRLYWYRQTLGQGPEFLTYFQNEAQLEKSRLLSDRFSAERPKGSFSTLEIQRTEQGDSAMYLCASSLALGDNQPQHFGDGTRLSIL.

The V and J genes are TRBV6-1 and TRBJ2-2; 8 bases map to TRBD1. Germline V CDR1 and CDR2: MNHNS, SASEGT. V lost 7 bases, J lost 7 bases, and 11 bases stayed unmatched. There are 15 residues in the CDR3. In nucleotides, the CDR3 is TGTGCCAGCAAGGGACAGGCCATACCCCACGGGGAGCTGTTTTTT. As protein: CASKGQAIPHGELFF.